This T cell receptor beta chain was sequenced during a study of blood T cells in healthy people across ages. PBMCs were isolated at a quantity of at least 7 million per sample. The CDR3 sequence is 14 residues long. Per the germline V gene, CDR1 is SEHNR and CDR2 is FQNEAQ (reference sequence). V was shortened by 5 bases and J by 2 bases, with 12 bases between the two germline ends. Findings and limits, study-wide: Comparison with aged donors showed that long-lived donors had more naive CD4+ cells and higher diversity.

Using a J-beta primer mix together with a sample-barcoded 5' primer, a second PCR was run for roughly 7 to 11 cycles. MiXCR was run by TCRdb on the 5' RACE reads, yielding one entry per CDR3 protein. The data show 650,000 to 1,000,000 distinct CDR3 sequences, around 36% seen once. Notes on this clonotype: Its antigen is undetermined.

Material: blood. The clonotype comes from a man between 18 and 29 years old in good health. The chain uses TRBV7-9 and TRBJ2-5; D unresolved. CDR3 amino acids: CASSRLGIQETQYF. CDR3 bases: TGTGCCAGCAGCCGATTAGGGATACAAGAGACCCAGTACTTC.